These 22 T cell receptor beta chains came from one sample sequenced in a study of blood T cell repertoires in COVID-19 (dated by TCRdb to 2018 to 2021). The library was obtained by the immunoSEQ multiplex PCR assay. TCRdb limited this immuneACCESS table to in-frame rearrangements with V and J called. A share of clones is missing; checked studies link under half to unresolved V genes, and the rest is unexplained. A total of about 110,000 clones appear in this sample, roughly 85% of them only once. Around 16% of the sample rests with the top ten. Material: peripheral blood. Source of these receptors: a woman older than 75 with active or convalescent COVID-19.

The sample holds one count of this clone. CDR3 coding DNA: TGTGCCAGTAGTATTACCCCACCGGACAGTCTGGCTTTTTACACTGAAGCTTTCTTT. Encoded protein: CASSITPPDSLAFYTEAFF. This rearrangement joins TRBV19 to TRBJ1-1, with D maybe TRBD1 (6 bases). The CDR3 contains 19 residues. V dropped 3 bases and J dropped 3 bases, with 26 bases sitting between them. Per the germline V gene, CDR1 is LNHDA and CDR2 is SQIVND (reference sequence). Full variable domain (rest looked up from reference TRBV19 and TRBJ1-1): DGGITQSPKYLFRKEGQNVTLSCEQNLNHDAMYWYRQDPGQGLRLIYYSQIVNDFQKGDIAEGYSVSREKKESFPLTVTSAQKNPTAFYLCASSITPPDSLAFYTEAFFGQGTRLTVV.

About this clone itself: Other DNA sequences in this specimen translate into the identical CDR3. This sequence joins TRBV11-2 and TRBJ2-1; the match to TRBD2 covers 7 bases. The germline CDR1 and CDR2 sequences are SGHAT and FQNNGV. V shed 3 bases and J 0 bases; nucleotides not matched to a gene: 2. The CDR3 covers 15 residues. The CDR3 DNA is TGTGCCAGCAGCTTCGGCGGGAGCTCCTACAATGAGCAGTTCTTC. Its protein product is CASSFGGSSYNEQFF.

V gene TRBV2 combines with J gene TRBJ2-6; D possibly corresponds to TRBD2 (6 bases). CDR3 length: 18 residues. CDR1 is SNHLY and CDR2 is FYNNEI in the germline V gene. V lost 5 bases and J lost 0, with 17 bases in between. The CDR3 sequence is CASSSPGTYSSGANVLTF. For the CDR3, the DNA is TGTGCCAGCAGTTCTCCCGGGACTTACAGCTCTGGGGCCAACGTCCTGACTTTC.

This chain uses TRBV19 with TRBJ1-2; D gene ambiguous. V was trimmed by 5 bases and J by 2 bases, leaving 9 bases between them. Looked up from germline, CDR1 is LNHDA and CDR2 is SQIVND (reference sequence). There are 13 residues in the CDR3. CDR3 DNA sequence: TGTGCCAGTAGTCCTACGGGGAACTATGGCTACACCTTC. Its protein is CASSPTGNYGYTF. Combining the CDR3 with reference TRBV19 and TRBJ1-2 gives the whole variable domain DGGITQSPKYLFRKEGQNVTLSCEQNLNHDAMYWYRQDPGQGLRLIYYSQIVNDFQKGDIAEGYSVSREKKESFPLTVTSAQKNPTAFYLCASSPTGNYGYTFGSGTRLTVV.

This clone was counted once. The junction differs from germline at one of its ends, possibly a read error. The chain combines TRBV7-2 with TRBJ2-7, with D maybe TRBD2 (5 bases). CDR1 and CDR2 from the germline V gene are SGHTA and FQGNSA. There are 16 residues in the CDR3. CDR3 nucleotides: TGTGTCAGCAGCTTAATAAGTAGCGTGAGCTCCTACGAGCAGTACTTC. Translating it yields CVSSLISSVSSYEQYF.

The chain carries TRBV25-1 and TRBJ2-5, with D uncertain. V was clipped by 2 bases and J by 5 bases, with 12 bases between them. The V gene's germline CDR1 is MGHDK and CDR2 SYGVNS. The CDR3 is 14 amino acids. CDR3: CASSEEIALETQYF. As DNA, the CDR3 is TGTGCCAGCAGTGAAGAGATAGCACTCGAGACCCAGTACTTC.

This clone was found once. The genes are TRBV18 and TRBJ2-5; 7 bases line up with TRBD2. CDR1 and CDR2 from the germline V gene are KGHSH and LQKENI. The V gene end was trimmed by 3 bases and the J gene end by 4 bases; junction bases not matched to a gene: 11. This CDR3 comprises 16 residues. The CDR3 nucleotides are TGTGCCAGCTCACCGCGCGGGAGTGGGAAAGGAGAGACCCAGTACTTC. Translation gives CASSPRGSGKGETQYF.

The genes are TRBV7-9 and TRBJ2-2; weak D call: TRBD1 (5 bases). Germline-derived CDR1 and CDR2 are SEHNR and FQNEAQ (reference sequence). The CDR3 has 16 amino acids. The V and J ends lost 3 bases and 7 bases respectively, with 18 bases between them. The DNA for the CDR3 is TGTGCCAGCAGCTTCCCGCCTCCCGCCAGGGTCGGGGAGCTGTTTTTT. This sequence encodes CASSFPPPARVGELFF.

CDR3 sequence (DNA): TGTGCCAGCAGTCCCCCTGAGAGGGAAAGAGGTACAGATACGCAGTATTTT. It yields the protein CASSPPERERGTDTQYF. V is TRBV6-7 and J is TRBJ2-3, with TRBD2 as a possible D gene (5 bases). TRBV6-7 is identified as an open reading frame with a role that is uncertain. The length of the CDR3 is 17 residues. Trimming shortened V by 5 bases and J by 3 bases, and 21 bases separated the two germline ends.

The J gene is TRBJ1-3, the V gene TRBV6-5; possible D gene TRBD1, 6 bases. V gave up 2 bases and J gave up 2 bases, with 10 bases separating them. This CDR3 is built from 15 residues. CDR1 and CDR2 (germline): MNHEY, SVGAGI. This chain's CDR3 is CASSYNYRAGNTIYF. The CDR3 coding sequence is TGTGCCAGCAGTTACAATTACAGGGCTGGAAACACCATATATTTT.

The chain links TRBV7-3 to TRBJ2-3, with 7 bases identical to TRBD1. The CDR3 spans 16 residues. In germline, CDR1 is SGHTA, CDR2 FQGTGA. The V and J ends lost 5 bases and 3 bases, in that order; junction bases with no gene match: 11. The CDR3 loop reads CASSIDRAELTDTQYF. The CDR3 coding sequence is TGTGCCAGCAGCATCGACAGGGCTGAGTTGACAGATACGCAGTATTTT.

The V and J genes are TRBV19 and TRBJ2-2; no firm D call. This CDR3 region has 17 residues. Trimming removed 5 bases from V and 2 bases from J, with 18 bases in between. CDR1 LNHDA and CDR2 SQIVND come from the germline V gene (reference sequence). As DNA, the CDR3 is TGTGCCAGTAGTCCCGGTTGGATAGCCTTAAACACCGGGGAGCTGTTTTTT. It yields the protein CASSPGWIALNTGELFF. Full variable domain (missing parts from reference TRBV19 and TRBJ2-2): DGGITQSPKYLFRKEGQNVTLSCEQNLNHDAMYWYRQDPGQGLRLIYYSQIVNDFQKGDIAEGYSVSREKKESFPLTVTSAQKNPTAFYLCASSPGWIALNTGELFFGEGSRLTVL.

J is TRBJ2-2 and V is TRBV7-8; TRBD2 matches at 10 bases. There are 16 residues in the CDR3. V shed 1 base, J shed 3 bases, and the junction held 2 bases outside the gene matches. CDR1 and CDR2 from the germline V gene are SGHVS and FQNEAQ. In DNA, the CDR3 is TGTGCCAGCAGCTTAGGTAGCGGGGGGTACACCGGGGAGCTGTTTTTT. Amino acid sequence: CASSLGSGGYTGELFF.

The genes are TRBV10-3 and TRBJ2-7, with 9 bases fitting TRBD2. The germline V gene encodes CDR1 ENHRY and CDR2 SYGVKD. This CDR3 has 14 amino acids. V was pared by 6 bases and J by 5 bases, with 8 bases of the junction left unmatched. The CDR3 DNA follows: TGTGCCATCAGGGCCGGGACTAGCTTACACGAGCAGTACTTC. Translating it yields CAIRAGTSLHEQYF.

The V gene is TRBV4-1, the J gene TRBJ1-1; D remains unclear. The CDR3 has 16 residues. Trimming shortened V by 3 bases and J by 0 bases, and 14 bases separated the two germline ends. Germline V CDR1 and CDR2: MGHRA, YSYEKL. The CDR3 reads CASSHPPEGMNTEAFF. The CDR3 bases are TGCGCCAGCAGCCATCCCCCCGAGGGCATGAACACTGAAGCTTTCTTT.

J is TRBJ2-1 and V is TRBV24-1; 12 nucleotides align to TRBD2. Germline values: CDR1 KGHDR, CDR2 SFDVKD. The CDR3 covers 17 residues. The V and J ends lost 2 bases and 2 bases, in that order; junction bases with no gene match: 3. The CDR3 DNA reads TGTGCCACCAGTGATTACCTAGCGGGAGGGACCTACAATGAGCAGTTCTTC. Translated: CATSDYLAGGTYNEQFF.

The chain combines TRBV18 with TRBJ1-1, with TRBD1 identical over 10 bases. Germline values: CDR1 KGHSH, CDR2 LQKENI. CDR3 length equals 15 residues. J was trimmed by 7 bases and V by 6 bases; bases with no gene match: 11. The chain's CDR3 is CASSLYSRTGGEAFF. The CDR3 DNA follows: TGTGCCAGCTCCCTGTATTCACGGACAGGGGGTGAAGCTTTCTTT.

This clone was seen only a few times. V usage is TRBV5-1 and J usage is TRBJ1-1; no reliable D call. Trimming cost V 2 bases and J 1 base, with 6 bases left between them. This CDR3 spans 13 amino acids. Germline assignment: CDR1 SGHRS and CDR2 YFSETQ. The CDR3 DNA is TGCGCCAGCAGCTTACAGACGAACACTGAAGCTTTCTTT. Protein sequence: CASSLQTNTEAFF.

The J gene is TRBJ1-2, the V gene TRBV5-1, with a tentative D call TRBD1 (5 bases). The CDR3 consists of 16 residues. Germline-derived CDR1 and CDR2 are SGHRS and YFSETQ. V lost 3 bases and J lost 4, with 19 bases in between. CDR3 sequence: CASSSGGQGGGYGYTF. In DNA, the CDR3 is TGCGCCAGCAGCTCAGGAGGGCAGGGCGGGGGCTATGGCTACACCTTC.

The gene calls are TRBV7-2 and TRBJ1-4; 8 nucleotides line up with TRBD1. V dropped 3 bases and J dropped 1; count of bases not matched to a gene: 1. This CDR3 spans 15 amino acids. Per the germline V gene, CDR1 is SGHTA and CDR2 is FQGNSA. The CDR3 nucleotides are TGTGCCAGCAGCTTTGACAGGGGAACTAATGAAAAACTGTTTTTT. Translating it yields CASSFDRGTNEKLFF.

This clone has only a few counts. V and J are TRBV19 and TRBJ1-4, with D possibly matching TRBD1 (6 bases). The CDR3 is 16 residues long. The germline V gene has CDR1 LNHDA and CDR2 SQIVND (reference sequence). V lost 2 bases and J lost 5, with 15 bases in between. This CDR3 reads CASSIRLRGANEKLFF. CDR3 DNA sequence: TGTGCCAGTAGTATAAGACTTCGGGGGGCCAATGAAAAACTGTTTTTT.

This chain connects TRBV28 to TRBJ1-5; 8 bases map to TRBD1. J was trimmed by 10 bases and V by 5 bases; bases with no gene match: 13. The CDR3 extends over 15 amino acids. Germline-derived CDR1 and CDR2 are MDHEN and SYDVKM. The CDR3 DNA is TGTGCCAGCAGTCTAGGGGGACAGGCCTCCCATCCCCAGCATTTT. Residues: CASSLGGQASHPQHF.